This T cell receptor (beta chain) was documented in a study of untreated major depressive disorder. Trimming removed 0 bases from V and 6 bases from J, with 12 bases in between. This CDR3 spans 15 amino acids. CDR1 is MNHEY and CDR2 is SVGAGI in the germline V gene. TCRdb's copy holds only in-frame clones and misses some; the assay was immunoSEQ multiplex PCR. The sample carries around 23,000 clones, around 90% recorded once. The study's findings and limits: CD4+ T cells from depressed patients used TRBV05-01 (Vbeta 5.1) more often than controls. Only three preselected Vbeta families were compared in sequencing.

Comment on this clone: The target antigen is unknown.

Thawed PBMCs underwent magnetic negative selection for CD4+ T cells. The sequenced sample consisted of CD4+ T cells from PBMCs. This TCR was sampled from a woman in her 30s with major depressive disorder. The rearrangement uses TRBV6-5 and TRBJ1-3; D might be TRBD1 (6 bases). The CDR3 protein is CASSYSSGVKNTIYF. In nucleotides, the CDR3 is TGTGCCAGCAGTTACTCTTCAGGGGTCAAAAACACCATATATTTT.